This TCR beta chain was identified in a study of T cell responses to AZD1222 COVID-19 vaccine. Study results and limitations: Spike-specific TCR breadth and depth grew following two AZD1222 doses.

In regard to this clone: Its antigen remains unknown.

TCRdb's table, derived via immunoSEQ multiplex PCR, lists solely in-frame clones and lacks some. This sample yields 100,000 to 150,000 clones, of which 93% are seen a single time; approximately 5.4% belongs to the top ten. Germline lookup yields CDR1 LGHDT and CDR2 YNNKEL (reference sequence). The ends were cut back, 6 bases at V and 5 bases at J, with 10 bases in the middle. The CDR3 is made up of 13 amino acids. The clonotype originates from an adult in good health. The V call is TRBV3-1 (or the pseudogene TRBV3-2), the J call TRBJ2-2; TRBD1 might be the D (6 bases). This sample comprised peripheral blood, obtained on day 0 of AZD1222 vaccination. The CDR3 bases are TGTGCCAGCAGGTACAGGGTTACCGGGGAGCTGTTTTTT. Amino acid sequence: CASRYRVTGELFF.